This T cell receptor (beta chain) was recovered during a study of T cell responses to AZD1222 COVID-19 vaccine. V lost 10 bases, J lost 5 bases, and 21 bases lay in between. The CDR3 is 16 amino acids. Per the germline V gene, CDR1 is MNHNS and CDR2 is SASEGT. Comments on this clone: What it binds is not known.

The study, taken as a whole, reports: Spike-specific TCR repertoires showed rising breadth and depth after two AZD1222 doses. The number of AZD1222 recipients seropositive at baseline was only five to seven. Donors were largely white British and mainly female; clonal diversity was possibly underestimated. Nearly half of spike-specific TCRs reportedly go after variant regions that carry no mutations.

Repertoires were generated with immunoSEQ multiplex PCR, while TCRdb's copy carries only in-frame clones and drops some. The sample gives over 150,000 clones, about 88% of which show up once; roughly 2.9% is in the top ten. Material: peripheral blood, obtained on day 0 of AZD1222 vaccination. The chain links TRBV6-1 to TRBJ1-6; D is possibly TRBD1 (6 bases). The clonotype was recovered from an adult in good health. Here the CDR3 reads CANRETTRTHNSPLHF. As DNA, the CDR3 is TGTGCCAACAGGGAAACTACAAGGACGCATAATTCACCCCTCCACTTT.